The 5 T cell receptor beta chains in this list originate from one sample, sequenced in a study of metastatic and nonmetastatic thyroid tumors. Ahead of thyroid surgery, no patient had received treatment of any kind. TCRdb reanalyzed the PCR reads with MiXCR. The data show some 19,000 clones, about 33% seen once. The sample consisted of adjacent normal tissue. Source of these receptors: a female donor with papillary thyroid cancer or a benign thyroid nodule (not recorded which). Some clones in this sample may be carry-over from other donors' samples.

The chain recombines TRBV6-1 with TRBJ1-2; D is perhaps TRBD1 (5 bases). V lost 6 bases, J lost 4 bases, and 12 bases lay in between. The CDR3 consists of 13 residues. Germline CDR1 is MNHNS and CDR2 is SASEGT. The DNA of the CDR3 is TGTGCCAGCAGCCTCCGGGACGGCTATGGCTACACCTTC. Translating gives CASSLRDGYGYTF.

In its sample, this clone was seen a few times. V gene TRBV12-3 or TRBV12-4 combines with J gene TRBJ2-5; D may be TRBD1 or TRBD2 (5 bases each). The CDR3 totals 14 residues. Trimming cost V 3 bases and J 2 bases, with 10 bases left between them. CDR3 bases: TGTGCCAGCAGTTTTGAGGGGCCTCAAGAGACCCAGTACTTC. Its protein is CASSFEGPQETQYF.

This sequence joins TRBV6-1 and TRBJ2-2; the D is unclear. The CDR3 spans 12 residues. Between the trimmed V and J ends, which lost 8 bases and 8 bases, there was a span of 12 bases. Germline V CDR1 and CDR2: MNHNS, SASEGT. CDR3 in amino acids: CASSTRQGELFF. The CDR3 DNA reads TGTGCCAGCTCTACGAGACAAGGGGAGCTGTTTTTT.

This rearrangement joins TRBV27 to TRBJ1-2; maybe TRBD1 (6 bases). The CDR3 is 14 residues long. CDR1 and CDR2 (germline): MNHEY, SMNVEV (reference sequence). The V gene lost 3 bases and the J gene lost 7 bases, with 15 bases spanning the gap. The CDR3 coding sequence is TGTGCCAGCAGTTTTGGCAGGGGTTGGGCTGGCTACACCTTC. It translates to CASSFGRGWAGYTF.

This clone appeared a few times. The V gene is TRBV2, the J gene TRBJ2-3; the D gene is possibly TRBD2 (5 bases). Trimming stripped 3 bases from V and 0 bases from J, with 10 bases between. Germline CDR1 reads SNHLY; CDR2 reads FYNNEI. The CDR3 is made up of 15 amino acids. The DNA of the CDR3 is TGTGCCAGCAGTGATGAGCGGAAGAGCACAGATACGCAGTATTTT. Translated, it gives CASSDERKSTDTQYF.